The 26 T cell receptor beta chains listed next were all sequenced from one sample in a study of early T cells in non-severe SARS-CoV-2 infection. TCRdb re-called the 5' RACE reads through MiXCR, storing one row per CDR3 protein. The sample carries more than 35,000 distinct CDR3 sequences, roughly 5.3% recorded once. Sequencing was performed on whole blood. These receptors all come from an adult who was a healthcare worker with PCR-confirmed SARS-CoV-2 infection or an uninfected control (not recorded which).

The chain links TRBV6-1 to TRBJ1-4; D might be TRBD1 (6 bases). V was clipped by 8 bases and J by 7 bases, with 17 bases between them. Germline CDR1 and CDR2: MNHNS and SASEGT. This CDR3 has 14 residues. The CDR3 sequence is CASGGGEGGEKLFF. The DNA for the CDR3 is TGTGCCAGCGGAGGGGGGGAGGGCGGTGAAAAACTGTTTTTT.

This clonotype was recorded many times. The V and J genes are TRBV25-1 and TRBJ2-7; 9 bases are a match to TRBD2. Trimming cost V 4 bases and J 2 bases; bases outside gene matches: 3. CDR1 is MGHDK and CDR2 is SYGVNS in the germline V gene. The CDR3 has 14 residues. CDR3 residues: CASSALAGAYEQYF. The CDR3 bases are TGTGCCAGCAGTGCATTAGCGGGGGCCTACGAGCAGTACTTC.

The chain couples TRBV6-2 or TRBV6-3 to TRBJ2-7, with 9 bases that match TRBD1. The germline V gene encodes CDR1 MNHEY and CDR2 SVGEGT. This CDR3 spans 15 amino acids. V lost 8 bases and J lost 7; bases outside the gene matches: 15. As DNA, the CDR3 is TGTGCCAGCTCTAGCGGCTGGACAGGGGCGGAAGAGCAGTACTTC. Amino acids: CASSSGWTGAEEQYF.

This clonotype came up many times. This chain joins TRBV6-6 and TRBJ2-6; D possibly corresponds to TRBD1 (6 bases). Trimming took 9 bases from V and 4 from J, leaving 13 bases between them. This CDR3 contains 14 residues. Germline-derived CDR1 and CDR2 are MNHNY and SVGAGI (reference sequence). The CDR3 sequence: CASLQGSGANVLTF. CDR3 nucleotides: TGTGCCAGTCTACAGGGTAGCGGGGCCAACGTCCTGACTTTC.

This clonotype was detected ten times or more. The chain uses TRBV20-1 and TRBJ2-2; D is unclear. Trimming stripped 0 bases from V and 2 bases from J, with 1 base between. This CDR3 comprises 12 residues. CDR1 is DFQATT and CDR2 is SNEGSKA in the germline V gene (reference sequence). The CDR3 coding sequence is TGCAGTGCTAGAGATAACACCGGGGAGCTGTTTTTT. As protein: CSARDNTGELFF.

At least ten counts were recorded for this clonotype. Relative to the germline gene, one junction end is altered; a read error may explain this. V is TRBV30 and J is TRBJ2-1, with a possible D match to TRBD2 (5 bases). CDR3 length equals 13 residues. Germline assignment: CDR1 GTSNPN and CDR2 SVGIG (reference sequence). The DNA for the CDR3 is TGCCCCCCGGGATTCAGCTCCTACAATGAGCAGTTCTTC. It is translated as CPPGFSSYNEQFF.

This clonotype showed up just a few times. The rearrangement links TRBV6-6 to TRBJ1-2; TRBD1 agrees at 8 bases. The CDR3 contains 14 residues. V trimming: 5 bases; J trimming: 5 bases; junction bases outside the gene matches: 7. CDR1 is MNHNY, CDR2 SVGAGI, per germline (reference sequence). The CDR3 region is CASSTADRAYGYTF. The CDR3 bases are TGTGCCAGCAGTACCGCGGACAGGGCGTATGGCTACACCTTC.

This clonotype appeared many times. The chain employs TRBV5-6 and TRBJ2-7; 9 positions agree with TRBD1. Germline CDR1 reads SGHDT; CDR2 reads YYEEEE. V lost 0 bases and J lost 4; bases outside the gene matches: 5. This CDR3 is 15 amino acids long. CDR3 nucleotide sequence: TGTGCCAGCAGCTTGGAGGGGACAGGGCGGTACGAGCAGTACTTC. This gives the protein CASSLEGTGRYEQYF.

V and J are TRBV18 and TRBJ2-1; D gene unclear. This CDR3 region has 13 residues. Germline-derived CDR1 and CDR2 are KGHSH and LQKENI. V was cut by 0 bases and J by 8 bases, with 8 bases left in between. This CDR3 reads CASSPPGWDEQFF. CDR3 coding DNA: TGTGCCAGCTCACCACCGGGGTGGGATGAGCAGTTCTTC.

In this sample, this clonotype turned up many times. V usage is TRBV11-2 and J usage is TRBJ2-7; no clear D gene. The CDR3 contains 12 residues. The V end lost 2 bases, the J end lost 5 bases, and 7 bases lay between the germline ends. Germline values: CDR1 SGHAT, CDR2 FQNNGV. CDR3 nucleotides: TGTGCCAGCAGCTTAATACAGAACGAGCAGTACTTC. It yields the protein CASSLIQNEQYF.

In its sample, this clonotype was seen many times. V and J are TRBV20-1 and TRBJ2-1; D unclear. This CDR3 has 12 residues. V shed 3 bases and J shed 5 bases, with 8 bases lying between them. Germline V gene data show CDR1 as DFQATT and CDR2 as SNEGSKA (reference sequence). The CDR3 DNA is TGCAGTGCTAGCCAGGAGAACAATGAGCAGTTCTTC. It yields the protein CSASQENNEQFF.

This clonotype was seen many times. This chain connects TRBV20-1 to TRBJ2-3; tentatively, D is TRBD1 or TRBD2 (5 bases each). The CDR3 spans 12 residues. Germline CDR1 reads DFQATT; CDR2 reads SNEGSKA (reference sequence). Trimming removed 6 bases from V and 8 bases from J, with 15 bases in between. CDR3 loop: CSALLSGGTQYF. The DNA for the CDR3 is TGCAGTGCCCTCTTGAGTGGGGGTACGCAGTATTTT.

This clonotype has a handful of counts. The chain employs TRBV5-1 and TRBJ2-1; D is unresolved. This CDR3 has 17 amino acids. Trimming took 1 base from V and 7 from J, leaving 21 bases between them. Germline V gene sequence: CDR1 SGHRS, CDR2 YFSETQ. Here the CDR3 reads CASSLNDPPQYWNEQFF. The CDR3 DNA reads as TGCGCCAGCAGCTTGAATGACCCCCCCCAGTATTGGAATGAGCAGTTCTTC.

The CDR3 DNA reads TGTGCCATCAGAGGGGGGCCGGTCGGGAATGAGCAGTTCTTC. This translates into CAIRGGPVGNEQFF. V and J are TRBV10-3 and TRBJ2-1; D could derive from TRBD1 or TRBD2 (6 bases each). The CDR3 consists of 14 residues. Trimming left V 6 bases short and J 7 bases short, with 16 bases between. CDR1 is ENHRY and CDR2 is SYGVKD in the germline V gene.

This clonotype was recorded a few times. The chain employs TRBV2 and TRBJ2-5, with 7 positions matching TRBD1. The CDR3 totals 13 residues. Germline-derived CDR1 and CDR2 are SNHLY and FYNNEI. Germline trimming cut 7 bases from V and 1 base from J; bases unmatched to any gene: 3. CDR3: CASIRTGQETQYF. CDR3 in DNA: TGTGCCAGCATTAGGACAGGCCAAGAGACCCAGTACTTC.

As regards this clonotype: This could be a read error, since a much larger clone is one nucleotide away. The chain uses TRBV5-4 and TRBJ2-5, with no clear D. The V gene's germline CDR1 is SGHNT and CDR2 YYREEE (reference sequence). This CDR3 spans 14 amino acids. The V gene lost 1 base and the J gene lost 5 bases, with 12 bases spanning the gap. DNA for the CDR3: TGTGCCAGCAGCTTGTCGAGGATCCAGGAGACCCAGTACTTC. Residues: CASSLSRIQETQYF.

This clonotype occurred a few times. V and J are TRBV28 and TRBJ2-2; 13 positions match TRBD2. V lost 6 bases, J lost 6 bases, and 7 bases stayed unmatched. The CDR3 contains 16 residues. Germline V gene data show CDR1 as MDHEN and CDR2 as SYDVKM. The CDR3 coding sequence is TGTGCCAGCAGAAGTGGACTAGCGGGAGTCTCCGGGGAGCTGTTTTTT. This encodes CASRSGLAGVSGELFF. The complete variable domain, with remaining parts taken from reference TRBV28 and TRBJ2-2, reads DVKVTQSSRYLVKRTGEKVFLECVQDMDHENMFWYRQDPGLGLRLIYFSYDVKMKEKGDIPEGYSVSREKKERFSLILESASTNQTSMYLCASRSGLAGVSGELFFGEGSRLTVL.

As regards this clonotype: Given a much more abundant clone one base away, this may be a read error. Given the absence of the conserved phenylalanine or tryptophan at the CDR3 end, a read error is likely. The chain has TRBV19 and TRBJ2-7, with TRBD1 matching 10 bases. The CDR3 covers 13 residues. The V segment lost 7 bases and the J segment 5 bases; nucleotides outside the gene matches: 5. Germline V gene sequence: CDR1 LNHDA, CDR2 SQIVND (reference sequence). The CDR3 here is CASKGQGSHEQYS. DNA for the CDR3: TGTGCCAGTAAGGGACAGGGGAGCCACGAGCAGTACTCC.

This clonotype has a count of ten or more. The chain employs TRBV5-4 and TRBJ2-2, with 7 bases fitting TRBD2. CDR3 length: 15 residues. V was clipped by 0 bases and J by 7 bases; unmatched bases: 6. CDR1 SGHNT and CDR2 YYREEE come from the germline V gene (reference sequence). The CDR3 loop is CASSLVAGEGGELFF. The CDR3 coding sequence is TGTGCCAGCAGCTTGGTTGCGGGAGAGGGCGGGGAGCTGTTTTTT.

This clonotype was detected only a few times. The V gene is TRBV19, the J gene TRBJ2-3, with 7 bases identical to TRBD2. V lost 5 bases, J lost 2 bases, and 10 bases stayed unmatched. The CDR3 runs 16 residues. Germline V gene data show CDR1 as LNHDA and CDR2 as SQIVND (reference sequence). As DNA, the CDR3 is TGTGCCAGTAGTCCCGGGACTACCGGATTCACAGATACGCAGTATTTT. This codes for CASSPGTTGFTDTQYF.

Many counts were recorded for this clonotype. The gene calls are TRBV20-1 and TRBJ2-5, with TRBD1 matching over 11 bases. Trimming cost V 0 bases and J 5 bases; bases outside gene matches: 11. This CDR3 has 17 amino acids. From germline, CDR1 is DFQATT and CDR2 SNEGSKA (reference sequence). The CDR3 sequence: CSARDSSGQGVVETQYF. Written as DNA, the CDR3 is TGCAGTGCTAGAGATTCATCGGGACAGGGGGTTGTGGAGACCCAGTACTTC.

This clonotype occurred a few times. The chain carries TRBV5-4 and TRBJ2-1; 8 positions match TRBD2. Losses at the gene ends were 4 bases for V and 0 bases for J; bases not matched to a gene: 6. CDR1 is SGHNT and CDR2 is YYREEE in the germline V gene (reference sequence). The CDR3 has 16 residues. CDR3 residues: CASSTALAGSYNEQFF. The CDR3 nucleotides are TGTGCCAGCAGCACCGCTCTAGCGGGCTCCTACAATGAGCAGTTCTTC.

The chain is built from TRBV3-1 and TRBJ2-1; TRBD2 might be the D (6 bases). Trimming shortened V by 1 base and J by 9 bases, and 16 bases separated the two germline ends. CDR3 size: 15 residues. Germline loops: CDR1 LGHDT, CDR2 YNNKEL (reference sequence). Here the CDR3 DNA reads TGTGCCAGCAGCCAAGTATCCGGGGGAGGAAGTGAGCAGTTCTTC. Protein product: CASSQVSGGGSEQFF.

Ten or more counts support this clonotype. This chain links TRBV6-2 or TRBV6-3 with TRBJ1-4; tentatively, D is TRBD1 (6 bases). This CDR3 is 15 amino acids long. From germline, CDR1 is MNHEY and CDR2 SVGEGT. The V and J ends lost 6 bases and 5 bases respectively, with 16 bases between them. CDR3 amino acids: CASSPGGGANEKLFF. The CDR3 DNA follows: TGTGCCAGCAGCCCCGGAGGGGGGGCGAATGAAAAACTGTTTTTT.

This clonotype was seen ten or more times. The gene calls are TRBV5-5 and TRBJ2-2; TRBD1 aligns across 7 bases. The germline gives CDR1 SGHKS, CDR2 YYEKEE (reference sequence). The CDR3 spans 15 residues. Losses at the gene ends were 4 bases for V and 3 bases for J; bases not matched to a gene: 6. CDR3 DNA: TGTGCCAGCAGCGGACAGGCCCGGGACACCGGGGAGCTGTTTTTT. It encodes CASSGQARDTGELFF.

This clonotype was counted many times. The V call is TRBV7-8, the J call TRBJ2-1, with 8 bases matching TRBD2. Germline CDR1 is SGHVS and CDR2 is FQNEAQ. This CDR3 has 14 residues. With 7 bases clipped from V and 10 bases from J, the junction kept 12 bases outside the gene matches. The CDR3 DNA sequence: TGTGCCAGCACCCACCCCCGGGGGGGCAAGGAGCAGTTCTTC. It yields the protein CASTHPRGGKEQFF.